This T cell receptor (beta chain) was recovered during a study of PD-1 blockade in classical Hodgkin lymphoma. Brentuximab vedotin exposure varied among the patients, all of whom had relapsed after autologous stem cell transplantation. Negative selection with magnetic separation was used to purify CD4+ T cells from thawed PBMCs. Germline V gives CDR1 LGHNA, CDR2 YNFKEQ. V was cut by 0 bases and J by 6 bases, with 14 bases left in between. This CDR3 has 15 residues. TCRdb's copy holds only in-frame clones and misses some; the assay was immunoSEQ multiplex PCR. The sample holds 7,500 to 8,000 clones, around 86% seen once.

V usage is TRBV4-2 and J usage is TRBJ1-2; D is unclear. The TCR sequence derives from a human donor with classical Hodgkin lymphoma. The sample consisted of CD4+ T cells from blood, taken at baseline. The CDR3 loop reads CASSQETSARDGYTF. CDR3 DNA sequence: TGTGCCAGCAGCCAAGAGACCTCCGCCCGGGATGGCTACACCTTC.